Detailed here is one T cell receptor beta chain. Its antigen remains undetermined. Base qualities are not recorded, but no much larger clone differs from it by a single base. The time point label of this sample denotes: newly diagnosed GD, antithyroid drugs for less than 3 months. For both TCR sequencing and RNA sequencing, RNA was extracted from PBMCs in TRIzol. The diagnosis of Graves' disease was made according to American Thyroid Association guidelines. Patients for the study were recruited at an endocrinology department in Xi'an, China. Each patient gave around 9 milliliters of peripheral blood, collected in an EDTA anticoagulant tube. Ficoll Paque Plus density gradient separation was used to isolate PBMCs, and no further T cell sorting was performed. RNA quality was checked with an Agilent 2100 Bioanalyzer and agarose gel, and concentration with a NanoDrop 2000. The data derive from a study of regulatory T cells in long-lasting Graves disease (dated by TCRdb to the early 2020s). Regarding the study in general: Newly diagnosed Graves' disease patients had taken antithyroid drugs for less than 3 months. Persistent Graves' disease patients were compared with newly diagnosed Graves' disease patients by peripheral blood TCR sequencing and RNA sequencing. The study was conducted in China and was registered as a clinical trial. TCR sequencing covered approximately 13 persistent and 20 newly diagnosed Graves' disease patients, 33 samples in total.

The CDR3 has 14 amino acids, counting the end cysteine and phenylalanine. Only CDR3 DNA remains: 42 bases, in frame from the first base. V loses 1 base, J loses 0 bases, and the germline ends lie 3 bases apart. From a lookup of the germline V gene (reference sequence), CDR1 and CDR2 are LNHDA and SQIVND. Here is what the overall study found, with its caveats: Persistent Graves' disease patients showed lower TCR Shannon entropy and fewer highly expanded clones than newly diagnosed patients, suggesting clonal expansion. Sequencing and analysis were limited to the TCR beta chain. The authors noted that the small sample size was a limitation that may lower accuracy. Only peripheral blood was studied, because thyroid tissue, the primary lesion, was inaccessible. Persistent disease showed preferential use of TRBV28, TRBJ1-2 and TRBJ2-5, whereas newly diagnosed disease favored TRBV20-1 and TRBJ2-1. A larger number of public clonotypes was shared among persistent patients (around 2,700) than among newly diagnosed patients (around 970).

Receptor libraries were prepared by multiplex PCR. Instrument used: Illumina HiSeq 4000. iRepertoire HTBI primers and Arm-PCR amplification of CDR3 regions were used to construct TCR beta libraries. PCR products were gel purified before sequencing. In the original analysis: Gene usage analysis of CDR3 amino acid clonotypes relied on the 62 TRBV and fewer than 15 TRBJ segments identified across samples. Filtered high-quality paired reads were merged into contigs using COPE and FqMerger. Contigs were aligned with BLAST to IMGT TRBV, TRBD and TRBJ reference genes, and CDR3 was defined per IMGT. Any clonotype with a frequency above 0.1% was counted as a highly expanded clone. Repertoire diversity was measured by Shannon entropy, and V-J evenness by the Gini coefficient. Public clonotypes were defined as clonotypes shared by more than one individual. The raw public reads went through TCRdb reprocessing: fastp at Q25, MiXCR clone calling, in-frame beta chains kept. Rows are combined by CDR3 protein, so each entry shows the most common genes and DNA. TCRdb's processing, not the study's, gives the V and J calls here. The sample table contains about 530,000 distinct CDR3 sequences; only one count was recorded for 15% to 20% of them. The ten top clones hold roughly 25% of the sample.

These data also formed part of another study, on T cells in Graves' hyperthyroidism and ophthalmopathy. The second source states: Stable Graves' hyperthyroidism was defined as the absence of progression to ophthalmopathy over 18 months of follow-up. Hyperthyroidism patients were newly diagnosed, had a disease duration of under 2 months, and were aged 18 to 65 years. Patients with uncontrolled infections, other autoimmune diseases, pregnancy or lactation were excluded. Clinical symptoms, serum thyroxine and TRAb, thyroid ultrasound, and orbital computed tomography formed the basis for the diagnoses. The TCR CDR3 was subjected to a first round of RT-PCR using the HTBI primer set and the Qiagen OneStep RT-PCR kit. Most expanded thyroid clonotypes (frequency above 0.001) were also found in blood, which suggests that blood repertoires may mirror thyroid immune responses. A model built on a 13 V-J signature distinguished ophthalmopathy from stable hyperthyroidism, reaching roughly 88% sensitivity and about 81% specificity in cross-validation and 80%/75% in testing. In validation, the model predicted progression to ophthalmopathy a median of approximately 6.6 months before onset, with roughly 71% sensitivity and about 72% specificity. TCR V-J signatures able to tell the groups apart were searched for in a discovery cohort of some 100 patients, of whom roughly 42 had Graves' ophthalmopathy and more than 55 had stable Graves' hyperthyroidism. An independent validation cohort of around 20 hyperthyroidism patients and 17 patients who later progressed to ophthalmopathy tested prospective prediction of ophthalmopathy. The roughly 99 discovery patients were divided at random into training and test sets in a 7:3 ratio. In about 6 Graves' hyperthyroidism patients, the study also compared T-cell repertoires from thyroid tissue with T-cell repertoires from blood. After sampling, hyperthyroidism patients received methimazole starting at 30 mg daily, and ophthalmopathy patients received high-dose intravenous methylprednisolone. A second multiplex PCR round built the libraries, followed by size selection and purification. Libraries were sequenced paired-end with 100 bp reads on an Illumina HiSeq2000. SOAPnuke was used to process the raw data, with reads discarded if the reads contained adapters or uncalled bases, had a mean Phred below 15, or lacked an exact constant-primer or identifier match. COPE v1.2.5 was used to merge the high-quality paired reads, and each unique nucleotide sequence was defined as a clonotype. Clonotypes were aligned to IMGT TRBV, TRBD and TRBJ reference segments using MiTCR v1.1. Analysis was restricted to V-J combinations with a frequency above 0.0001, which covered 99.2% of repertoires. A TCS score was defined as the ratio of F50 (clonal expansion) to E x V (chaos), with BLOSUM62-based TCRdist applied between CDR3 peptides within each V-J. Welch's t-statistics and random forest reduced roughly 530 V-J features to around 14, which were used in a naive Bayes classifier (R e1071). No statistical method was used to set the sample size in advance, and investigators knew the group allocation. The paper describes TCR Vbeta CDR3 sequencing of 140 or so peripheral blood samples, made up of some 42 ophthalmopathy patients, 70 to 75 hyperthyroidism patients and some 17 progressor patients.

The sequencing used peripheral blood mononuclear cells (PBMCs), collected at new diagnosis, from a patient treated with antithyroid drugs. The sequence links TRBV19 to TRBJ1-4; the D gene cannot be resolved reliably. This TCR was recovered from a woman aged 35-65 years with Graves disease. Donor details come from another sample of the same person, matched by shared clones. The CDR3 protein sequence reads: CASSIAPTNEKLFF. Read as DNA, the sequence is TGTGCCAGTAGTATAGCACCAACTAATGAAAAACTGTTTTTT.